Following are 9 T cell receptor beta chains from one sample sequenced in a study of a mutant IDH1 vaccine in newly diagnosed glioma. Their specific antigens are unknown. Indicated time point: week 47, end of study. It was 300 ug of mutant IDH1 20-mer peptide that made up each vaccine dose, given with topical imiquimod. Data came from immunoSEQ multiplex PCR; TCRdb stores just in-frame clones and leaves some out. Of some 50,000 clones in the sample, less than 65% were seen once. This specimen consisted of peripheral blood mononuclear cells (PBMCs), obtained from a glioma patient whose treatment included an IDH1 peptide vaccine. These receptors were taken from a man aged 40-55 years with glioma. Some clones in this sample may be carry-over from other donors' samples.

The chain uses TRBV30 and TRBJ1-2, with 10 bases fitting TRBD1. Trimming removed 1 base from V and 4 bases from J; junction bases left unmatched: 3. The V gene's germline CDR1 is GTSNPN and CDR2 SVGIG (reference sequence). The CDR3 covers 14 residues. CDR3 sequence: CAWSEGQGTYGYTF. In nucleotides, the CDR3 is TGTGCCTGGAGTGAGGGACAGGGGACCTATGGCTACACCTTC.

This chain links TRBV7-9 with TRBJ1-2, with D possibly matching TRBD1 (6 bases). Germline V gene lookup returns CDR1 SEHNR and CDR2 FQNEAQ (reference sequence). The CDR3 extends over 16 amino acids. Deletions cut 1 base from V and 6 bases from J, with 18 bases between. The CDR3 sequence is CASSLGGDRPLDGYTF. The DNA of the CDR3 is TGTGCCAGCAGCTTAGGCGGAGACAGGCCCTTGGATGGCTACACCTTC. Complete variable domain (other parts from reference TRBV7-9 and TRBJ1-2): DTGVSQNPRHKITKRGQNVTFRCDPISEHNRLYWYRQTLGQGPEFLTYFQNEAQLEKSRLLSDRFSAERPKGSFSTLEIQRTEQGDSAMYLCASSLGGDRPLDGYTFGSGTRLTVV.

This clone has just a few counts. One junction end disagrees with the germline gene, perhaps due to a read error. The genes are TRBV30 and TRBJ1-2; 8 nucleotides line up with TRBD1. Germline V gives CDR1 GTSNPN, CDR2 SVGIG (reference sequence). The CDR3 has 9 residues. For the CDR3, the DNA is TGTGCCAGCTCCAGGGGGCAAAGTTTC. Translated, it gives CASSRGQSF.

The V call is TRBV6-5, the J call TRBJ2-7; no firm D call. CDR3 length: 14 residues. The V gene lost 0 bases and the J gene lost 6 bases, with 12 bases spanning the gap. CDR1 and CDR2 (germline): MNHEY, SVGAGI. CDR3 region: CASSYSRTDGEQYF. CDR3 DNA sequence: TGTGCCAGCAGTTACTCGAGGACCGACGGCGAGCAGTACTTC.

The chain combines TRBV5-8 with TRBJ1-6, with D tentatively TRBD1 (5 bases). The CDR3 length is 15 residues. The V gene lost 0 bases and the J gene lost 5 bases, with 9 bases spanning the gap. Germline values: CDR1 SGHTS, CDR2 YDEGEE. This CDR3 reads CASSLVGPNNSPLHF. DNA for the CDR3: TGTGCCAGCAGCTTGGTGGGACCGAATAATTCACCCCTCCACTTT. The full variable domain, rest sourced from reference TRBV5-8 and TRBJ1-6, is EAGVTQSPTHLIKTRGQQATLRCSPISGHTSVYWYQQALGLGLQFLLWYDEGEERNRGNFPPRFSGRQFPNYSSELNVNALELEDSALYLCASSLVGPNNSPLHFGNGTRLTVT.

The gene calls are TRBV30 and TRBJ1-4, with D maybe TRBD1 (5 bases). CDR1 and CDR2 (germline): GTSNPN, SVGIG (reference sequence). Trimming took off 0 bases at V and 0 bases at J, with 8 bases between the two ends. CDR3 length equals 15 residues. The CDR3 here is CAWSVQAATNEKLFF. CDR3 in DNA: TGTGCCTGGAGTGTACAGGCAGCAACTAATGAAAAACTGTTTTTT. Looking up the rest from reference TRBV30 and TRBJ1-4 gives the full variable domain: SQTIHQWPATLVQPVGSPLSLECTVEGTSNPNLYWYRQAAGRGLQLLFYSVGIGQISSEVPQNLSASRPQDRQFILSSKKLLLSDSGFYLCAWSVQAATNEKLFFGSGTQLSVL.

V usage is TRBV19 and J usage is TRBJ2-3; 11 positions agree with TRBD2. This CDR3 has 15 amino acids. Germline loops: CDR1 LNHDA, CDR2 SQIVND (reference sequence). V dropped 3 bases and J dropped 6; count of bases not matched to a gene: 5. The CDR3 here is CASSIVAGGADTQYF. As DNA, the CDR3 is TGTGCCAGTAGTATTGTAGCGGGGGGGGCGGATACGCAGTATTTT.

This clone was detected only a few times. J is TRBJ2-5 and V is TRBV11-3; D might be TRBD2 (6 bases). V was cut by 5 bases and J by 7 bases, with 14 bases left in between. This CDR3 has 13 amino acids. Germline lookup yields CDR1 SGHNT and CDR2 YENEEA. This chain's CDR3 is CASSLTRGGTQYF. The CDR3 DNA follows: TGTGCCAGCAGCCTGACTAGAGGAGGGACCCAGTACTTC.

The chain uses TRBV18 and TRBJ1-5; D is unclear. V lost 2 bases, J lost 7 bases, and 9 bases lay in between. Germline CDR1 and CDR2: KGHSH and LQKENI. The CDR3 is 13 amino acids. This chain's CDR3 is CASSPEADQPQHF. CDR3 coding DNA: TGTGCCAGCTCACCAGAAGCTGACCAGCCCCAGCATTTT. The entire variable domain, with the rest obtained from reference TRBV18 and TRBJ1-5, is as follows: NAGVMQNPRHLVRRRGQEARLRCSPMKGHSHVYWYRQLPEEGLKFMVYLQKENIIDESGMPKERFSAEFPKEGPSILRIQQVVRGDSAAYFCASSPEADQPQHFGDGTRLSIL.